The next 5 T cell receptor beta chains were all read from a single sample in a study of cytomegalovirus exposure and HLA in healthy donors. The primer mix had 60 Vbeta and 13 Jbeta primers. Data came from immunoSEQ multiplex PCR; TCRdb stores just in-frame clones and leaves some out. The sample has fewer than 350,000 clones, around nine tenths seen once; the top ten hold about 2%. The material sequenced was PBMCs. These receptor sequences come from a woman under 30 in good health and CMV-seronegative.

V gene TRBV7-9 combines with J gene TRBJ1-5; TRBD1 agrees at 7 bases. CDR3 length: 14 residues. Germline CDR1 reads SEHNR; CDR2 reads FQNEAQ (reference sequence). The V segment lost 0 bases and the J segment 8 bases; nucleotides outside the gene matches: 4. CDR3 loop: CASSLAGGLEPQHF. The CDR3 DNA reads TGTGCCAGCAGCTTAGCAGGGGGCCTTGAGCCCCAGCATTTT.

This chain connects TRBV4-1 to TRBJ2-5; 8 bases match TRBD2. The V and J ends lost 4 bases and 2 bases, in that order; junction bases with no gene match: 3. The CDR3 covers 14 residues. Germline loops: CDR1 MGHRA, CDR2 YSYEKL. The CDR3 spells CASSPGGGQETQYF. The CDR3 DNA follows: TGCGCCAGCAGCCCGGGAGGGGGACAAGAGACCCAGTACTTC.

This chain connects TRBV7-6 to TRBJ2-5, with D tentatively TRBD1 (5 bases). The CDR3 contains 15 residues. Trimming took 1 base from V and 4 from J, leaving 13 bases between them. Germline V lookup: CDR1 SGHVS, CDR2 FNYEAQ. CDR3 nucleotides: TGTGCCAGCAGCTTAGTAGTCGCGCAGGGAGAGACCCAGTACTTC. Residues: CASSLVVAQGETQYF.

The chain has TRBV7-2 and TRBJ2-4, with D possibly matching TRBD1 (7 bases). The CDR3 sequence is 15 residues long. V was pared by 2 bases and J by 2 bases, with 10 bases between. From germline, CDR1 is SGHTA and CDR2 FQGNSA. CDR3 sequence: CASSLQGGTKNIQYF. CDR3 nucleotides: TGTGCCAGCAGCTTACAGGGGGGCACCAAAAACATTCAGTACTTC.

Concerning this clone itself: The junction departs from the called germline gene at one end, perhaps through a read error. The CDR3 spells CASSQSGSLGEKLFF. The CDR3, as DNA: TGTGCTAGCAGCCAGAGCGGGAGCCTCGGTGAAAAACTGTTTTTT. This chain joins TRBV7-7 and TRBJ1-4; D unresolved. Germline loops: CDR1 SSHAT, CDR2 FNYEAQ (reference sequence). The CDR3 is made up of 15 amino acids.